Each of the 28 T cell receptor beta chains below was sequenced from the same sample in a study of CD8+ T cells in alopecia areata. Extracted from the samples, RNA was reverse transcribed into cDNA to serve as the sequencing template. TCRdb keeps only in-frame clones here, not all; method: immunoSEQ multiplex PCR. The repertoire holds about 140,000 clones, about three fifths seen once, with 4% to 5.5% in the top ten. The sample was CD4+ T cells sorted from blood. The source is a human donor in good health.

The V call is TRBV5-1, the J call TRBJ1-5; no clear D gene. Germline lookup yields CDR1 SGHRS and CDR2 YFSETQ. CDR3 length equals 16 residues. V lost 0 bases and J 0 bases, leaving 10 bases between the germline ends. CDR3 sequence reads: CASSLDGRTSNQPQHF. DNA for the CDR3: TGCGCCAGCAGCTTGGATGGACGTACTAGCAATCAGCCCCAGCATTTT.

This sequence joins TRBV19 and TRBJ1-5; the match to TRBD1 covers 7 bases. Germline values: CDR1 LNHDA, CDR2 SQIVND (reference sequence). The CDR3 covers 14 residues. V was pared by 4 bases and J by 4 bases, with 4 bases of the junction left unmatched. CDR3 region: CASSTDRKNQPQHF. In DNA, the CDR3 is TGTGCCAGTAGTACGGACAGGAAGAATCAGCCCCAGCATTTT.

The chain recombines TRBV29-1 with TRBJ1-2; unclear D gene. With 0 bases removed from V and 5 bases from J, the gap between germline ends came to 7 bases. The CDR3 runs to 12 residues. CDR1 is SQVTM, CDR2 ANQGSEA, per germline. The CDR3 region has the DNA TGCAGCGTTGAAGATAAGAGTTATGGCTACACCTTC. Protein sequence: CSVEDKSYGYTF.

In its sample, this clone was seen a few times. The rearrangement uses TRBV14 and TRBJ2-5; the D is unclear. Trimming pared 6 bases from V and 4 bases from J, leaving 12 bases between. Looked up from germline, CDR1 is SGHDN and CDR2 is FVKESK. The CDR3 has 13 amino acids. The CDR3 loop reads CASSPYSAETQYF. CDR3 DNA sequence: TGTGCCAGCAGTCCCTACAGCGCAGAGACCCAGTACTTC.

The chain combines TRBV2 with TRBJ1-5; D not certain. Trimming removed 8 bases from V and 0 bases from J, with 8 bases in between. The CDR3 extends over 13 amino acids. Germline values: CDR1 SNHLY, CDR2 FYNNEI. The CDR3 is CASGLLSNQPQHF. CDR3 nucleotides: TGTGCCAGCGGACTTCTTAGCAATCAGCCCCAGCATTTT.

This chain links TRBV6-1 with TRBJ2-7, with 13 bases lining up with TRBD2. The CDR3 extends over 15 amino acids. Germline-derived CDR1 and CDR2 are MNHNS and SASEGT. J was trimmed by 12 bases and V by 2 bases; bases with no gene match: 10. CDR3 DNA sequence: TGTGCCAGCAGTGAATTTGGACTAGCGGGAGAACAGCGGTACTTC. Its translation is CASSEFGLAGEQRYF.

This clone was counted between two and nine times. The chain recombines TRBV2 with TRBJ2-4; weak D call: TRBD2 (6 bases). Germline lookup yields CDR1 SNHLY and CDR2 FYNNEI. V was trimmed by 2 bases and J by 15 bases, leaving 20 bases between them. The CDR3 covers 14 residues. The CDR3 coding sequence is TGTGCCAGCAGTGAATACACCGGGACTCCTGGGGTGTACTTC. Its protein product is CASSEYTGTPGVYF.

The V and J genes are TRBV2 and TRBJ2-3, with D unclear. Germline values: CDR1 SNHLY, CDR2 FYNNEI. The CDR3 has 13 residues. V lost 6 bases to trimming and J lost 3 bases, with 10 bases between them. CDR3 sequence reads: CASRGASTDTQYF. The DNA of the CDR3 is TGTGCCAGCAGGGGCGCGAGTACAGATACGCAGTATTTT.

The rearrangement uses TRBV25-1 and TRBJ2-5; unclear D gene. CDR1 MGHDK and CDR2 SYGVNS come from the germline V gene. Trimming took off 0 bases at V and 4 bases at J, with 9 bases between the two ends. The CDR3 covers 14 residues. Written as DNA, the CDR3 is TGTGCCAGCAGTGAATATGGGCTCCGAGAGACCCAGTACTTC. It codes for CASSEYGLRETQYF.

The rearrangement links TRBV5-1 to TRBJ2-2; no firm D call. The CDR3 runs 14 residues. The V gene lost 4 bases and the J gene lost 7 bases, with 14 bases spanning the gap. The germline V gene encodes CDR1 SGHRS and CDR2 YFSETQ. CDR3 in DNA: TGCGCCAGCAGCAACAAGTGGGTTTTCGGGGAGCTGTTTTTT. Encoded protein: CASSNKWVFGELFF.

This clone was detected only once. The chain is built from TRBV27 and TRBJ2-7; D is ambiguous. Trimming removed 6 bases from V and 5 bases from J, with 17 bases in between. This CDR3 spans 14 amino acids. Germline values: CDR1 MNHEY, CDR2 SMNVEV (reference sequence). The CDR3 here is CASSPIQQDHEQYF. The CDR3 nucleotides are TGTGCCAGCAGCCCCATTCAGCAGGATCACGAGCAGTACTTC.

The chain links TRBV19 to TRBJ1-1; D is possibly TRBD1 (5 bases). CDR1 LNHDA and CDR2 SQIVND come from the germline V gene (reference sequence). The germline V and J ends were trimmed by 8 bases and 0 bases, with 25 bases remaining between them. The CDR3 loop spans 18 amino acids. The CDR3 here is CASAPRGMMFEVNTEAFF. The CDR3, as DNA: TGTGCCAGTGCCCCACGGGGCATGATGTTCGAGGTGAACACTGAAGCTTTCTTT.

In nucleotides, the CDR3 is TGCGCCAGCAGCTCGGGACGACCGGATGAAAAACTGTTTTTT. This codes for CASSSGRPDEKLFF. V usage is TRBV5-1 and J usage is TRBJ1-4; D perhaps matches TRBD1 (5 bases). Germline values: CDR1 SGHRS, CDR2 YFSETQ. CDR3 length equals 14 residues. Trimming took 3 bases from V and 6 from J, leaving 12 bases between them.

The chain has TRBV29-1 and TRBJ2-2; 7 bases match TRBD2. The CDR3 length is 13 residues. Per germline, CDR1 SQVTM and CDR2 ANQGSEA. J lost 1 base, V lost 5 bases, and 1 base had no gene match. The CDR3 sequence: CSVLAENTGELFF. The CDR3 nucleotides are TGCAGCGTTCTAGCGGAGAACACCGGGGAGCTGTTTTTT.

V is TRBV30 and J is TRBJ2-5, with D uncertain. The V and J ends lost 2 bases and 5 bases respectively, with 15 bases between them. The CDR3 has 14 amino acids. Per germline, CDR1 GTSNPN and CDR2 SVGIG (reference sequence). The DNA for the CDR3 is TGTGCCTGGAGTTCCACGGCCTCCGGGGAGACCCAGTACTTC. This codes for CAWSSTASGETQYF. The whole variable domain, filled in from reference TRBV30 and TRBJ2-5, reads SQTIHQWPATLVQPVGSPLSLECTVEGTSNPNLYWYRQAAGRGLQLLFYSVGIGQISSEVPQNLSASRPQDRQFILSSKKLLLSDSGFYLCAWSSTASGETQYFGPGTRLLVL.

This sequence joins TRBV30 and TRBJ2-3; D is ambiguous. Between the trimmed V and J ends, which lost 2 bases and 3 bases, there was a span of 12 bases. The CDR3 is made up of 14 amino acids. Germline CDR1 is GTSNPN and CDR2 is SVGIG (reference sequence). The CDR3 spells CAWSKKGSTDTQYF. The CDR3 DNA sequence: TGTGCCTGGAGTAAGAAGGGCTCTACAGATACGCAGTATTTT.

V gene TRBV29-1 combines with J gene TRBJ2-7; 7 bases map to TRBD1. The germline CDR1 and CDR2 sequences are SQVTM and ANQGSEA. The CDR3 runs 12 residues. The trim removed 6 bases at V and 6 bases at J, leaving 8 bases unmatched. The CDR3 DNA sequence: TGCAGCGTCGTGACAGGGATGCGCGAGCAGTACTTC. Translated, it gives CSVVTGMREQYF.

This clone has more than one count but fewer than ten. This chain uses TRBV6-5 with TRBJ1-4, with a weak D call TRBD1 (5 bases). CDR1 and CDR2 (germline): MNHEY, SVGAGI. This CDR3 spans 16 amino acids. With 2 bases removed from V and 3 bases from J, the gap between germline ends came to 13 bases. The CDR3 sequence: CASSYVGTPANEKLFF. DNA of the CDR3: TGTGCCAGCAGTTACGTAGGGACCCCGGCTAATGAAAAACTGTTTTTT.

This clone was detected only a few times. J is TRBJ1-4 and V is TRBV9, with unresolved D. The CDR3 is 14 residues long. The germline gives CDR1 SGDLS, CDR2 YYNGEE. V lost 3 bases and J 2 bases, leaving 8 bases between the germline ends. This chain's CDR3 is CASSEGLTNEKLFF. The CDR3 DNA is TGTGCCAGCAGCGAAGGGTTGACTAATGAAAAACTGTTTTTT.

V gene TRBV28 combines with J gene TRBJ2-7; D gene unclear. The ends were cut back, 8 bases at V and 6 bases at J, with 17 bases in the middle. The CDR3 totals 13 residues. CDR1 MDHEN and CDR2 SYDVKM come from the germline V gene. CDR3 bases: TGTGCCAGCCAACGTGACTCCCCGAGCGAGCAGTACTTC. Translated, it gives CASQRDSPSEQYF.

The chain couples TRBV29-1 to TRBJ2-1, with 8 bases lining up with TRBD1. Trimming at V came to 5 bases and at J to 4 bases, leaving 1 base not matched to a gene. Germline V gene data show CDR1 as SQVTM and CDR2 as ANQGSEA. This CDR3 has 12 residues. The CDR3 here is CSVRTGYNEQFF. The CDR3 bases are TGCAGCGTTCGGACAGGGTACAATGAGCAGTTCTTC.

V gene TRBV27 combines with J gene TRBJ1-2; D remains unclear. This CDR3 region has 11 residues. Per germline, CDR1 MNHEY and CDR2 SMNVEV (reference sequence). Trimming shortened V by 4 bases and J by 6 bases, and 6 bases separated the two germline ends. CDR3 in DNA: TGTGCCAGCAGTTCTGGGAATGGCTACACCTTC. Translating gives CASSSGNGYTF.

The V call is TRBV9, the J call TRBJ2-5; 9 bases are a match to TRBD2. The CDR3 spans 15 residues. Losses at the gene ends were 4 bases for V and 5 bases for J; bases not matched to a gene: 9. The germline CDR1 and CDR2 sequences are SGDLS and YYNGEE. As DNA, the CDR3 is TGTGCCAGCAGCTCAATCGGGACTAGCAAGGAGACCCAGTACTTC. Translated: CASSSIGTSKETQYF.

Only one count was recorded for this clone. V and J are TRBV5-1 and TRBJ2-5, with TRBD2 identical over 8 bases. The germline gives CDR1 SGHRS, CDR2 YFSETQ. Trimming cost V 1 base and J 0 bases; bases outside gene matches: 2. CDR3 length: 15 amino acids. CDR3 nucleotide sequence: TGCGCCAGCAGCTTGAGCGGGAGACACCAAGAGACCCAGTACTTC. It yields the protein CASSLSGRHQETQYF.

J is TRBJ2-1 and V is TRBV4-2; the D call may be TRBD1 or TRBD2 (5 bases each). This CDR3 comprises 14 residues. Trimming left V 0 bases short and J 6 bases short, with 9 bases between. Germline CDR1 and CDR2: LGHNA and YNFKEQ. The CDR3, as DNA: TGTGCCAGCAGCCAAGAGGGGGTGGTCAATGAGCAGTTCTTC. As protein: CASSQEGVVNEQFF.

Only a few counts were recorded for this clone. A read error may produce the germline difference seen at one junction end. The same CDR3 arises from other DNA sequences in this sample as well. The J gene is TRBJ2-5, the V gene TRBV7-7; 8 positions match TRBD2. This CDR3 comprises 14 residues. Germline loops: CDR1 SSHAT, CDR2 FNYEAQ (reference sequence). DNA for the CDR3: TGTGCTAGCAGCTCGTCCGGGACTAGAGAGACCCAGTACTTC. Protein sequence: CASSSSGTRETQYF.

The chain links TRBV2 to TRBJ1-1; a possible D gene is TRBD1 (6 bases). V was shortened by 4 bases and J by 11 bases, with 17 bases between the two germline ends. Germline V gene lookup returns CDR1 SNHLY and CDR2 FYNNEI. CDR3 length: 13 residues. This chain's CDR3 is CASSAIPGQYAFF. Written as DNA, the CDR3 is TGTGCCAGCAGTGCGATCCCGGGACAATACGCTTTCTTT.

This chain connects TRBV6-6 to TRBJ1-5; D gene uncertain. Germline lookup yields CDR1 MNHNY and CDR2 SVGAGI (reference sequence). V was clipped by 0 bases and J by 7 bases, with 7 bases between them. This CDR3 has 13 amino acids. Here the CDR3 DNA reads TGTGCCAGCAGTTACTCGGGCATGCAGCCCCAGCATTTT. This sequence encodes CASSYSGMQPQHF.